This T cell receptor beta chain was recorded in a study of blood T cell repertoires in COVID-19. Study context: Collection of acute and convalescent COVID-19 samples took place in the United States, Italy and Spain. The analysed material was cDNA or gDNA that came from T cells, B-cell-depleted T cells, or PBMCs.

The table came from immunoSEQ multiplex PCR; TCRdb's copy has only in-frame clones and leaves some out. Among over 200,000 clones listed, over 70% were seen once. The CDR3 loop spans 17 amino acids. Losses at the gene ends were 4 bases for V and 7 bases for J; bases not matched to a gene: 11. Germline V gives CDR1 SGHNT, CDR2 YYREEE (reference sequence). Clinical history as reported by participants underpinned cohort assignment. In the 2 weeks before study entry, exposed participants met a COVID-19 case, which was PCR-confirmed or clinician-diagnosed. This sequence joins TRBV5-4 and TRBJ2-2; 12 bases agree with TRBD2. The receptor was derived from a woman in her twenties or thirties who had been exposed to COVID-19. Source material: PBMCs or T cells enriched from blood (not recorded which). CDR3 DNA sequence: TGTGCCAGCAGCATCCCTCTAGCGGGAGGGCCGGGCGGGGAGCTGTTTTTT. Its protein product is CASSIPLAGGPGGELFF.